Detailed here is one T cell receptor (beta chain). V lost 3 bases, J lost 7 bases, and 19 bases stayed unmatched. The germline V gene has CDR1 SNHLY and CDR2 FYNNEI. The CDR3 has 19 residues. Reverse transcription used roughly 0.45 to 1 ug RNA and random hexamers. The amplification used immunoSEQ multiplex PCR on TCR beta CDR3; it spanned 54 Vbeta and 13 Jbeta. Each CDR3 protein gets one entry after TCRdb re-called the immunoSEQ multiplex PCR reads with MiXCR. The sample gives 65,000 to 80,000 distinct CDR3 sequences, 91% of which show up once; under 0.65% is in the top ten. The authors carried out high-throughput sequencing of TCR beta. They applied it to CD8+ and CD4+ T cells obtained from blood. Multiple sclerosis controls were treatment-naive patients with stable or active relapsing-remitting disease. Negative isolation was used for CD8+ and CD4+ T cells and FACS enrichment for TEMRA cells. This sample stems from a study of CD8 T cells in Susac syndrome.

The material sequenced was CD8+ T cells from PBMCs. This TCR derives from a human donor with multiple sclerosis. The chain combines TRBV2 with TRBJ2-1; 9 nucleotides agree with TRBD2. CDR3 sequence: CASSDWGRREGPRENEQFF. CDR3 nucleotides: TGTGCCAGCAGTGATTGGGGCCGGCGGGAGGGCCCTCGAGAAAATGAGCAGTTCTTC.